Detailed here is one TCR beta chain. This clone showed up just a few times. The specificity of this receptor is unknown. No base qualities exist here, and no much larger clone lies one base off it. The collaborating institutions used their own protocols to collect whole blood in K2EDTA tubes. For TCRbeta analysis, collaborators shipped samples in one of three forms: frozen whole blood, isolated PBMCs, or DNA extracted from either of those sample types. The source of the sample is a study of blood T cell repertoires in COVID-19 (dated by TCRdb to between 2020 and 2021). In terms of the full investigation: Samples from collaborators originated in the United States, Italy and Spain and spanned both the acute and convalescent phases of COVID-19. The material from the prospective study consisted of cDNA or gDNA derived from T cells, B-cell-depleted T cells, or PBMCs. The dataset comprised deeply sampled blood TCRbeta repertoires from subjects exposed to, actively infected with, or recovered from COVID-19. The repertoires were made available in a free public database intended to serve as a resource for research on the immune response to SARS-CoV-2. The samples were drawn from the first 160 participants of the ongoing ImmuneRACE study and from under 1,500 subjects provided by 6 global collaborators. The sample metadata nearly always contained a de-identified subject ID, COVID-19 status, age in years and sex. Where HLA class I and class II types were available, the types were taken from metadata supplied by the sample provider, not from assay-based typing.

TCRbeta CDR3 regions were amplified from genomic DNA using the immunoSEQ Assay, a bias-controlled multiplex PCR. The paper's data handling went like this. The number of nucleated cells in each sample was estimated by amplification of reference gene primers within the assay. Sequence reads were collapsed and filtered to measure the absolute abundance of every unique TCRbeta CDR3 rearrangement. For each sample, productive Simpson clonality was calculated as the square root of Simpson's diversity index over productive rearrangements. As stored in TCRdb, this immuneACCESS dataset retains in-frame rearrangements with V and J assigned. A fraction of the clones does not appear; measured against another copy, unresolved V genes explain less than half of the discrepancy, and the remainder lacks a known reason. V, J and clone size are those of that table, while D and trimming were read from the DNA. The sample table records just over 70,000 clones; roughly 77% of these occur just once. The ten largest clonotypes hold 35% of the sample.

The paper as a whole reports these results and caveats: Clinical and demographic metadata were provided uncurated, with the amount varying by source and participant.

Sequenced: peripheral blood. The sequence derives from an older woman with acute or convalescent COVID-19.

The CDR3: CASSQDWSGRMSNEQFF. At the DNA level, the sequence is TGCGCCAGCAGCCAAGATTGGAGCGGGAGGATGAGCAATGAGCAGTTCTTC. The sequence is built from TRBV4-3 and TRBJ2-1; 9 of the junction bases match TRBD2. Sequences LGHNA (CDR1) and YSLEER (CDR2) are obtained from the germline V gene. V is trimmed back by 0 bases and J by 6 bases, and the junction contains 9 bases that no gene match accounts for. Including the terminal cysteine and phenylalanine, the CDR3 comprises 17 residues. The retained sequence is limited to the CDR3, 51 bases, with the frame set at the first base.